The clone carrying this T cell receptor (beta chain) appeared a few times. Together with a sample-barcoded 5' primer, a J-beta primer mix was included in a second PCR lasting roughly 7 to 11 cycles. MiXCR, applied by TCRdb to the 5' RACE reads, yields one record per CDR3 protein. The table lists about 1.7 million distinct CDR3 sequences, roughly 27% of them singletons. This entry belongs to a study of blood T cells in healthy people across ages. CDR1 and CDR2 from the germline V gene are SEHNR and FQNEAQ (reference sequence). The CDR3 extends over 16 amino acids. The V end lost 5 bases, the J end lost 7 bases, and 18 bases lay between the germline ends.

This chain joins TRBV7-9 and TRBJ1-6, with D possibly being TRBD1 (5 bases). Source material: blood. This sequence was found in a woman aged 25 to 39 in good health. The CDR3 region has the DNA TGTGCCAGCAGCCCGGGCCCAGACAGAGCCAATTCACCCCTCCACTTT. Protein sequence: CASSPGPDRANSPLHF.